This TCR beta chain was captured by sequencing in a study of PD-1 blockade in classical Hodgkin lymphoma. The V and J ends lost 3 bases and 9 bases, in that order; junction bases with no gene match: 6. Germline V gene lookup returns CDR1 MDHEN and CDR2 SYDVKM. This CDR3 region has 15 residues. The time point: newly diagnosed, previously untreated cHL patient sample. Measured with immunoSEQ multiplex PCR; TCRdb has only the in-frame clones, and not every one. Here the sample spans about 16,000 clones, approximately 84% being singletons. Sequenced: peripheral blood mononuclear cells (PBMCs). The V call is TRBV28, the J call TRBJ1-6, with 9 bases that match TRBD1. The clonotype comes from a human donor with classical Hodgkin lymphoma. This CDR3 is CASSFRDRDSSPLHF. CDR3 nucleotide sequence: TGTGCCAGCAGTTTCCGGGACAGGGATAGTTCACCCCTCCACTTT.